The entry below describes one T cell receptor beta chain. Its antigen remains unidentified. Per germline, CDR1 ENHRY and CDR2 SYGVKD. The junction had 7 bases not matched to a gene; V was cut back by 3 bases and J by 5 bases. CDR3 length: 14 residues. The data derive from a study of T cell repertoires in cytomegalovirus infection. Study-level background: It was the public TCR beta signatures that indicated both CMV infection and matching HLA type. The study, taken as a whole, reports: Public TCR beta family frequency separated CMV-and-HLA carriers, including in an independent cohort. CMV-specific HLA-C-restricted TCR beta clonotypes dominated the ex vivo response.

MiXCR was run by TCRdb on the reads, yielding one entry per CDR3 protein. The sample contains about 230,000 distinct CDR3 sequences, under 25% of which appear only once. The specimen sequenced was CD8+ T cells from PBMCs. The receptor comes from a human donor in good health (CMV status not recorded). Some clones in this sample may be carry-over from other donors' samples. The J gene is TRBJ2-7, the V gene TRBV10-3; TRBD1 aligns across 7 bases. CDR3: CAISDPDRFHEQYF. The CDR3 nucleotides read TGTGCCATCAGTGACCCGGACAGGTTCCACGAGCAGTACTTC.